Following are 27 T cell receptor beta chains from one sample sequenced in a study of blood T cell repertoires in COVID-19. Generated by immunoSEQ multiplex PCR, the TCRdb table keeps only in-frame clones and is missing some. The data contain some 400,000 clones, 70% to 90% of them seen just once; the ten biggest clones take up approximately 2.9%. Sequences were obtained from peripheral blood. The receptors derive from a human donor in a cohort sampled during active COVID-19.

This clone has only a few counts. The chain uses TRBV7-9 and TRBJ1-4, with 8 bases matching TRBD1. Trimming at V came to 6 bases and at J to 7 bases, leaving 7 bases not matched to a gene. This CDR3 region has 14 residues. The germline V gene encodes CDR1 SEHNR and CDR2 FQNEAQ (reference sequence). CDR3 residues: CASRQTGVAEKLFF. The CDR3 bases are TGTGCCAGCAGACAGACAGGGGTGGCTGAAAAACTGTTTTTT.

The chain joins TRBV2 to TRBJ2-2; TRBD2 might be the D (6 bases). The CDR3 is 15 residues long. Trimming shortened V by 8 bases and J by 3 bases, and 16 bases separated the two germline ends. CDR1 and CDR2 (germline): SNHLY, FYNNEI. CDR3 protein: CASEGRRVYTGELFF. Written as DNA, the CDR3 is TGTGCCAGCGAGGGAAGGAGGGTGTACACCGGGGAGCTGTTTTTT.

The V and J genes are TRBV6-5 and TRBJ2-5; possibly TRBD1 for D (6 bases). Germline V gene data show CDR1 as MNHEY and CDR2 as SVGAGI. Trimming stripped 5 bases from V and 9 bases from J, with 22 bases between. This CDR3 has 15 amino acids. The DNA of the CDR3 is TGTGCCAGCAGTAAAATGGGACACCCACTCGGAGCCCAGTACTTC. This gives the protein CASSKMGHPLGAQYF.

The gene calls are TRBV5-6 and TRBJ1-1; the match to TRBD1 covers 7 bases. Germline values: CDR1 SGHDT, CDR2 YYEEEE. This CDR3 has 14 amino acids. Losses at the gene ends were 2 bases for V and 6 bases for J; bases not matched to a gene: 7. Here the CDR3 reads CASSFDREWAEAFF. As DNA, the CDR3 is TGTGCCAGCAGCTTTGACAGGGAATGGGCTGAAGCTTTCTTT.

The chain employs TRBV29-1 and TRBJ1-1; D uncertain. The ends were cut back, 5 bases at V and 0 bases at J, with 7 bases in the middle. CDR1 and CDR2 from the germline V gene are SQVTM and ANQGSEA. The CDR3 sequence is 12 residues long. This CDR3 reads CSVYSVNTEAFF. DNA for the CDR3: TGCAGCGTTTACTCCGTGAACACTGAAGCTTTCTTT.

The rearrangement joins TRBV28 to TRBJ2-2; TRBD2 matches 7 bases. The CDR3 consists of 14 residues. Germline V gene lookup returns CDR1 MDHEN and CDR2 SYDVKM. V gave up 3 bases and J gave up 5 bases; unmatched junction bases: 3. The CDR3 region is CASSFSGGTGELFF. CDR3 coding DNA: TGTGCCAGCAGTTTTTCGGGGGGAACCGGGGAGCTGTTTTTT.

CDR3 nucleotide sequence: TGTGCCAGCAGCCAACAAGCGGACTTCTCCTACAATGAGCAGTTCTTC. It translates to CASSQQADFSYNEQFF. The chain combines TRBV3-1 (or the pseudogene TRBV3-2) with TRBJ2-1, with a tentative D call TRBD2 (5 bases). The CDR3 is 16 residues long. V lost 2 bases and J lost 0, with 11 bases in between. The V gene's germline CDR1 is LGHDT and CDR2 YNNKEL (reference sequence).

The V and J genes are TRBV4-1 and TRBJ1-1, with D possibly matching TRBD1 (6 bases). Trimming shortened V by 1 base and J by 5 bases, and 14 bases separated the two germline ends. The CDR3 totals 15 residues. Per germline, CDR1 MGHRA and CDR2 YSYEKL. Here the CDR3 DNA reads TGCGCCAGCAGCCAAGGTGTCAGGGGAGATACTGAAGCTTTCTTT. Amino acids: CASSQGVRGDTEAFF.

The chain has TRBV2 and TRBJ2-5; 11 bases fit TRBD2. The V segment lost 6 bases and the J segment 2 bases; nucleotides outside the gene matches: 14. The CDR3 has 18 residues. Germline lookup yields CDR1 SNHLY and CDR2 FYNNEI. The CDR3 DNA follows: TGTGCCAGCAGCTACGTCGGGGCTAGCGGGGGGAAGCAAGAGACCCAGTACTTC. Translated, it gives CASSYVGASGGKQETQYF.

Only a few counts were recorded for this clone. This sequence joins TRBV19 and TRBJ2-3; a possible D gene is TRBD1 (6 bases). Germline loops: CDR1 LNHDA, CDR2 SQIVND (reference sequence). With 6 bases removed from V and 2 bases from J, the gap between germline ends came to 12 bases. The CDR3 contains 14 residues. The CDR3 sequence is CASRPGTLTDTQYF. The CDR3, as DNA: TGTGCCAGTAGACCCGGGACACTCACAGATACGCAGTATTTT.

The chain is built from TRBV4-2 and TRBJ2-6; D perhaps matches TRBD1 (5 bases). The CDR3 runs to 17 residues. V gave up 2 bases and J gave up 0 bases, with 11 bases separating them. Germline CDR1 is LGHNA and CDR2 is YNFKEQ. The CDR3 region is CASSQLDSDSGANVLTF. As DNA, the CDR3 is TGTGCCAGCAGCCAACTCGACAGCGACTCTGGGGCCAACGTCCTGACTTTC.

In this sample, this clone turned up a few times. J is TRBJ1-3 and V is TRBV7-6; D call uncertain. CDR1 and CDR2 (germline): SGHVS, FNYEAQ. Trimming pared 1 base from V and 0 bases from J, leaving 10 bases between. This CDR3 has 16 amino acids. CDR3 region: CASSLEAADSGNTIYF. The CDR3 DNA follows: TGTGCCAGCAGCTTAGAGGCGGCAGACTCTGGAAACACCATATATTTT.

V usage is TRBV10-3 and J usage is TRBJ2-3, with 16 bases identical to TRBD2. In germline, CDR1 is ENHRY, CDR2 SYGVKD. The V gene end was trimmed by 6 bases and the J gene end by 6 bases; junction bases not matched to a gene: 15. The CDR3 extends over 19 amino acids. CDR3 in amino acids: CAISATGTSGRAAMDTQYF. The CDR3 DNA follows: TGTGCCATCAGCGCAACCGGGACTAGCGGGAGGGCCGCTATGGATACGCAGTATTTT.

This chain links TRBV18 with TRBJ2-5; 7 bases match TRBD2. The CDR3 sequence is 16 residues long. Germline CDR1 and CDR2: KGHSH and LQKENI. Trimming at V came to 1 base and at J to 5 bases, leaving 10 bases not matched to a gene. The CDR3 spells CASSPLPSGGGETQYF. Written as DNA, the CDR3 is TGTGCCAGCTCACCACTCCCCAGTGGGGGGGGTGAGACCCAGTACTTC. Using reference TRBV18 and TRBJ2-5 for the parts outside the CDR3, the full variable domain is NAGVMQNPRHLVRRRGQEARLRCSPMKGHSHVYWYRQLPEEGLKFMVYLQKENIIDESGMPKERFSAEFPKEGPSILRIQQVVRGDSAAYFCASSPLPSGGGETQYFGPGTRLLVL.

The chain recombines TRBV7-3 with TRBJ1-5, with TRBD1 matching over 9 bases. The junction had 24 bases not matched to a gene; V was cut back by 5 bases and J by 7 bases. The germline gives CDR1 SGHTA, CDR2 FQGTGA. There are 20 residues in the CDR3. The CDR3 sequence: CASSGGTGTGIVGGKQPQHF. The CDR3 DNA sequence: TGTGCCAGCAGCGGGGGGACCGGGACAGGGATCGTAGGTGGAAAACAGCCCCAGCATTTT.

DNA of the CDR3: TGTGCCAGCAGCGGACCCGGGACAGGGCCCCACGAGCAGTACTTC. Its protein product is CASSGPGTGPHEQYF. V gene TRBV5-6 combines with J gene TRBJ2-7, with 9 bases lining up with TRBD1. Per the germline V gene, CDR1 is SGHDT and CDR2 is YYEEEE. The CDR3 spans 15 residues. V was clipped by 4 bases and J by 5 bases; unmatched bases: 10.

The V and J genes are TRBV6-5 and TRBJ1-2; D ambiguous. V shed 6 bases and J shed 1 base, with 3 bases lying between them. The length of the CDR3 is 11 residues. CDR1 and CDR2 (germline): MNHEY, SVGAGI. CDR3 protein: CASSYNYGYTF. The CDR3 nucleotides are TGTGCCAGCAGCTATAACTATGGCTACACCTTC.

CDR3 residues: CATSRADGGYGYTF. As DNA, the CDR3 is TGTGCCACCAGCAGAGCGGATGGGGGGTATGGCTACACCTTC. The chain carries TRBV15 and TRBJ1-2; TRBD1 is a possible D gene (5 bases). CDR1 LNHNV and CDR2 YYDKDF come from the germline V gene (reference sequence). V shed 1 base and J shed 5 bases, with 11 bases lying between them. The CDR3 is 14 amino acids.

The genes are TRBV6-5 and TRBJ1-2; D remains ambiguous. V shed 6 bases and J shed 4 bases, with 15 bases lying between them. CDR3 size: 14 residues. Germline assignment: CDR1 MNHEY and CDR2 SVGAGI. The CDR3 sequence: CASRPREAPYGYTF. CDR3 DNA sequence: TGTGCCAGCAGACCCCGAGAAGCTCCCTATGGCTACACCTTC.

The sample holds one count of this clone. V is TRBV9 and J is TRBJ2-1; 10 bases are a match to TRBD2. This CDR3 contains 16 residues. In germline, CDR1 is SGDLS, CDR2 YYNGEE. V shed 2 bases, J shed 5 bases, and the junction held 7 bases outside the gene matches. CDR3 sequence (DNA): TGTGCCAGCAGCGTCGGAGCGGGAGGGCCGCACAATGAGCAGTTCTTC. Translating gives CASSVGAGGPHNEQFF.

This clone was observed a single time. The chain has TRBV5-1 and TRBJ1-1, with a tentative D call TRBD1 (6 bases). The CDR3 is 14 residues long. V was pared by 5 bases and J by 2 bases, with 13 bases between. Germline V CDR1 and CDR2: SGHRS, YFSETQ. CDR3 residues: CASRFGTLNTEAFF. CDR3 coding DNA: TGCGCCAGCAGATTCGGGACACTTAACACTGAAGCTTTCTTT.

This chain joins TRBV28 and TRBJ2-3, with 7 nucleotides matching TRBD2. The germline V gene has CDR1 MDHEN and CDR2 SYDVKM. CDR3 length: 16 residues. Trimming at V came to 7 bases and at J to 0 bases, leaving 10 bases not matched to a gene. In nucleotides, the CDR3 is TGTGCCAGCACACCCACGGGCGGGAGTAGCACAGATACGCAGTATTTT. Translation: CASTPTGGSSTDTQYF.

The genes are TRBV28 and TRBJ1-1; possible D gene TRBD1, 5 bases. Germline lookup yields CDR1 MDHEN and CDR2 SYDVKM. The V end lost 3 bases, the J end lost 2 bases, and 10 bases lay between the germline ends. CDR3 size: 14 residues. CDR3 in amino acids: CASSLAGDNTEAFF. CDR3 coding DNA: TGTGCCAGCAGTTTGGCGGGGGATAACACTGAAGCTTTCTTT. The full variable domain, its missing parts supplied by reference TRBV28 and TRBJ1-1, is DVKVTQSSRYLVKRTGEKVFLECVQDMDHENMFWYRQDPGLGLRLIYFSYDVKMKEKGDIPEGYSVSREKKERFSLILESASTNQTSMYLCASSLAGDNTEAFFGQGTRLTVV.

V and J are TRBV7-2 and TRBJ2-1; a possible D gene is TRBD2 (6 bases). Germline CDR1 is SGHTA and CDR2 is FQGNSA. V was cut by 3 bases and J by 7 bases, with 7 bases left in between. CDR3 length: 12 amino acids. CDR3 in amino acids: CASSFRENEQFF. CDR3 DNA: TGTGCCAGCAGCTTTCGGGAGAATGAGCAGTTCTTC.

The CDR3: CASSPLDRNTGELFF. DNA of the CDR3: TGTGCCAGCAGCCCCCTGGACAGGAACACCGGGGAGCTGTTTTTT. The genes are TRBV9 and TRBJ2-2; TRBD1 is a possible D gene (6 bases). Germline assignment: CDR1 SGDLS and CDR2 YYNGEE. Trimming left V 4 bases short and J 1 base short, with 11 bases between. This CDR3 has 15 amino acids.

This clone was seen at least ten times. This chain uses TRBV28 with TRBJ1-2; 7 nucleotides line up with TRBD1. Trimming cost V 5 bases and J 6 bases; bases outside gene matches: 12. The CDR3 runs to 15 residues. CDR1 and CDR2 (germline): MDHEN, SYDVKM. The CDR3 DNA sequence: TGTGCCAGCAGTGTCACAGGGGACTCCCCTCATGGCTACACCTTC. Translating it yields CASSVTGDSPHGYTF.

CDR3 residues: CASSGGRGGYSNQPQHF. In DNA form, the CDR3 reads TGTGCCAGCAGTGGAGGTAGGGGGGGTTATAGCAATCAGCCCCAGCATTTT. The chain has TRBV2 and TRBJ1-5; TRBD1 might be the D (6 bases). CDR1 and CDR2 from the germline V gene are SNHLY and FYNNEI. CDR3 size: 17 residues. The V and J ends lost 4 bases and 0 bases respectively, with 16 bases between them.